The source of this TCR beta chain is a study of blood T cell repertoires in COVID-19 (dated by TCRdb to 2020 to 2022). About the investigation overall: Samples from collaborators originated in the United States, Italy and Spain and spanned both the acute and convalescent phases of COVID-19. Subjects who had been exposed to COVID-19, were actively infected with it, or had recovered from it provided the deeply sampled blood TCRbeta repertoires that made up the dataset. The sample metadata nearly always contained a de-identified subject ID, COVID-19 status, age in years and sex. The material from the prospective study consisted of cDNA or gDNA derived from T cells, B-cell-depleted T cells, or PBMCs. The repertoires were released in a freely available public database meant as a resource for research on the immune response to SARS-CoV-2. Where available, HLA class I and class II types were taken from metadata supplied by the sample provider and were not determined by assay-based typing. Samples were obtained from the ongoing ImmuneRACE study (first 160 participants) and from some 1,200 subjects provided by 6 global collaborators. Overall results and qualifications from the work: Clinical and demographic metadata were provided uncurated, with the amount varying by source and participant.

Whole blood was collected in K2EDTA tubes by collaborating institutions according to the institutions' own protocols. For TCRbeta analysis, collaborators shipped samples as frozen whole blood, isolated PBMCs, or DNA extracted from either of those sample types. TCRbeta CDR3 regions were amplified from genomic DNA by means of the immunoSEQ Assay, a bias-controlled multiplex PCR. The published analysis was carried out like this. The number of nucleated cells in each sample was estimated by amplification of reference gene primers within the assay. To quantify the absolute abundance of each unique TCRbeta CDR3 rearrangement, sequence reads were collapsed and filtered. For each sample, productive Simpson clonality was calculated by taking the square root of Simpson's diversity index across productive rearrangements. The table comes from immuneACCESS by way of TCRdb, which keeps in-frame sequences with V and J called. Part of the clones is missing from these tables; in studies checked, under half for an unresolved V gene and the rest for unknown reasons. V and J calls and clone size are given by that table; D and trimming were obtained from the DNA. The sample data list about 100,000 clones, and about four fifths of these were observed just once. Around 4.8% of the sample is in the top ten clones.

The V end loses 7 bases and the J end loses 5 bases, and a stretch of 12 bases separates them. The CDR3, cysteine through phenylalanine, is 13 amino acids long. Only the CDR3 region is kept as DNA, spanning 39 bases read in frame from base 1. CDR1 LGHNT and CDR2 FRNRAP were looked up in the germline V gene. About this clone: Its binding antigen is unknown. No clone much larger than this one lies a single base away; base qualities are absent.

The sample was peripheral blood. The TCR sequence derives from a man between 60 and 75 years old with acute or convalescent COVID-19. Here the chain combines TRBV12-5 and TRBJ1-5; the D segment could be TRBD1, given 5 matching bases. For the CDR3, the sequence is CASAQGRDQPQHF. In nucleotide form, the sequence is TGTGCTAGTGCCCAGGGTAGGGATCAGCCCCAGCATTTT.